This paragraph reports one T cell receptor (beta chain). Its antigen is undetermined. All gene names here are mouse names. Read data end 1 residue before the CDR3 end; the end is taken from the germline J gene. Sequencing of TCRbeta CDR3 at survey depth gave sequences and template counts. The table came from immunoSEQ multiplex PCR; TCRdb's copy has only in-frame clones and leaves some out. The sample includes some 22,000 clones, 55% to 75% of them seen just once. The CDR3 sequence is 13 residues long. Germline lookup yields CDR1 NNHNN and CDR2 SYGAGS (reference sequence). V lost 0 bases, J lost 8 bases, and 4 bases stayed unmatched. These data originate in a study of tissue T cells after allogeneic stem cell transplantation. Study outcomes and limitations: Limitations included a small, clinically heterogeneous cohort and limited sampling depth. In patients and mice, blood and spleen missed much of tissue repertoire.

The clonotype comes from a female BALB/c mouse in good health. The MHC haplotype recorded for the strain is H2-d. Material for sequencing was spleen. The chain is built from TRBV13-2 and TRBJ1-1, with 7 nucleotides matching TRBD1. CDR3 DNA (partial): TGTGCCAGCGGTGATGCATCGGACAGGGAAGTCTTC. This codes for CASGDASDREVF. The full CDR3 is CASGDASDREVFF.